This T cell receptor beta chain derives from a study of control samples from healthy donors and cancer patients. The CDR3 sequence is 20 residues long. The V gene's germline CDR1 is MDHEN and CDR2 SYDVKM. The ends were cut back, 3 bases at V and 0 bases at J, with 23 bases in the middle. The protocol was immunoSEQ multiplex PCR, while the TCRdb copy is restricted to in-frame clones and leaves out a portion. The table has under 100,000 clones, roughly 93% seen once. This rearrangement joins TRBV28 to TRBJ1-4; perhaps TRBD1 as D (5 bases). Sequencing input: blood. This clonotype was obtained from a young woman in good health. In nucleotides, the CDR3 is TGTGCCAGCAGTTTCCCATCGATTTCCCGGGGGATCCCAACTAATGAAAAACTGTTTTTT. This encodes CASSFPSISRGIPTNEKLFF.